Below, one TCR beta chain is given with its context. The target antigen is unknown. Profiling relied on immunoSEQ multiplex PCR, and the TCRdb table lists in-frame clones only, not all of them. The table lists roughly 67,000 clones, 80% to 90% of them singletons. The record originates from a study of OX40 agonist ivuxolimab in advanced cancers. The V gene lost 6 bases and the J gene lost 2 bases, with 11 bases spanning the gap. Germline V CDR1 and CDR2: LNHDA, SQIVND (reference sequence). CDR3 size: 14 residues. Study results and limitations: Partial responders at 0.1-3.0 mg/kg had among the lowest clonal expansion. At 0.1 to 3.0 mg/kg, clonal expansion of CD4+ and CD8+ blood T cells had occurred by week 6.

This receptor was obtained from an adult with an advanced solid tumor such as melanoma, head and neck, liver or kidney cancer. V and J are TRBV19 and TRBJ1-5; D might be TRBD1 (6 bases). The sequenced sample was CD4+ or CD8+ T cells sorted from blood, obtained in a trial of the OX40 agonist ivuxolimab. CDR3 protein: CASRPGVGNQPQHF. CDR3 bases: TGTGCCAGTAGACCAGGGGTGGGCAATCAGCCCCAGCATTTT.